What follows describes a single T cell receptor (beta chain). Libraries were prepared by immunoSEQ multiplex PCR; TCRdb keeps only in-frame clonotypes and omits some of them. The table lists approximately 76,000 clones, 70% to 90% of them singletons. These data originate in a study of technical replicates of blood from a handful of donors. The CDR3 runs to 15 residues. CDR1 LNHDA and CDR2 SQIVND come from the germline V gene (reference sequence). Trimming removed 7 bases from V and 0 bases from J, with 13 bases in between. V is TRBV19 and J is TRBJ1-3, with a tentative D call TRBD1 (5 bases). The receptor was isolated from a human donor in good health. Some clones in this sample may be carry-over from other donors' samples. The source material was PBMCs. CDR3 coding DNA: TGTGCCAGTACCCTTGGGGGGAACTCTGGAAACACCATATATTTT. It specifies CASTLGGNSGNTIYF.